The clone carrying this TCR beta chain was picked up a small number of times. The V gene lost 3 bases and the J gene lost 3 bases, with 11 bases spanning the gap. Germline assignment: CDR1 LNHDA and CDR2 SQIVND (reference sequence). The CDR3 extends over 14 amino acids. This record belongs to a study of T cells after yellow fever vaccination. A single record per CDR3 protein comes from TCRdb applying MiXCR to the 5' RACE reads. The sample consists of 250,000 to 350,000 distinct CDR3 sequences, 6.8% of them appearing once. The chain is built from TRBV19 and TRBJ1-2; possible D gene TRBD1, 5 bases. The TCR was taken from a young man who received the YFV17D yellow fever vaccine. The sequenced sample was PBMCs, obtained more than 40 days after the first yellow fever vaccination. DNA of the CDR3: TGTGCCAGTAGTATTGAGGGGACTGACTATGGCTACACCTTC. This translates into CASSIEGTDYGYTF.